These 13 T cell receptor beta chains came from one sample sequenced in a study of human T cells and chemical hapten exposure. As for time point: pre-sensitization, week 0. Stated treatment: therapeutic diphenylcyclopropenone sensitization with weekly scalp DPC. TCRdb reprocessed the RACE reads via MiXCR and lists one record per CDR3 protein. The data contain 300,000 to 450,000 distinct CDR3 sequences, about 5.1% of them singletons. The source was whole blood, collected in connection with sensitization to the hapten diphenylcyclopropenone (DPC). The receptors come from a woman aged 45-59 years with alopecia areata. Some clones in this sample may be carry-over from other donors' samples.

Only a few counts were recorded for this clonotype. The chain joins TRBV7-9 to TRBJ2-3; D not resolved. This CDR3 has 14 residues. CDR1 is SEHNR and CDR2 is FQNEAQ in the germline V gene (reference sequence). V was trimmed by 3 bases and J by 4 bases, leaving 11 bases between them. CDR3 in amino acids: CASSFQSRPDTQYF. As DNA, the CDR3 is TGTGCCAGCAGCTTCCAGTCCAGACCAGATACGCAGTATTTT.

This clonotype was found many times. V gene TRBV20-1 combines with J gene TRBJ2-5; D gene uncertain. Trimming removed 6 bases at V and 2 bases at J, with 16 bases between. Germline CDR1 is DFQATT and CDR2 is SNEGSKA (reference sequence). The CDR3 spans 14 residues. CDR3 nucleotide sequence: TGCAGTGCAGAGAAGGCCCCAGAGCAAGAGACCCAGTACTTC. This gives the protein CSAEKAPEQETQYF.

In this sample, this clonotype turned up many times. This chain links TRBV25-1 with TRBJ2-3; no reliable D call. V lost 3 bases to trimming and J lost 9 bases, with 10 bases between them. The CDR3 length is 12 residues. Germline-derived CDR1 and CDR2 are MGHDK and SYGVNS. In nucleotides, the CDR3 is TGTGCCAGCAGTGATGGGGTGGGCACGCAGTATTTT. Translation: CASSDGVGTQYF.

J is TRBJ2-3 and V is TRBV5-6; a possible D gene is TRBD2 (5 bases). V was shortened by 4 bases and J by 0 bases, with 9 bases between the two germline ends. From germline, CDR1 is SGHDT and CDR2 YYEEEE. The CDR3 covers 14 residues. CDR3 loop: CASSRERSTDTQYF. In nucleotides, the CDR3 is TGTGCCAGCAGCCGCGAGCGGAGCACAGATACGCAGTATTTT.

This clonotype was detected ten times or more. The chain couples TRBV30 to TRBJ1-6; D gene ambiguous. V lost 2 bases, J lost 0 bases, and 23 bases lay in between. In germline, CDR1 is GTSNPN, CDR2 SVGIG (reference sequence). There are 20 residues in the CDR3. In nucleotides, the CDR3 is TGTGCCTGGAGTTCCCTGCGGGGTACAGCGAGGAGCTCCTATAATTCACCCCTCCACTTT. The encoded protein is CAWSSLRGTARSSYNSPLHF.

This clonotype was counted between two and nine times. The CDR3 DNA follows: TGTGCCAGCAGTTTATGGGCTAGGGGGGATGAGCAGTTCTTC. Encoded protein: CASSLWARGDEQFF. This rearrangement joins TRBV27 to TRBJ2-1, with D possibly called TRBD1 or TRBD2 (6 bases each). Per germline, CDR1 MNHEY and CDR2 SMNVEV (reference sequence). CDR3 length: 14 residues. V shed 1 base and J shed 8 bases, with 12 bases lying between them.

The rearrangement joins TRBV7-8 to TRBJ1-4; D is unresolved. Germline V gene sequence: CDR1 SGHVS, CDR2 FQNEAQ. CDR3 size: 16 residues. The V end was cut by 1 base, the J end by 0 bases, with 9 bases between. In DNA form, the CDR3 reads TGTGCCAGCAGCTTAGAGAGGCTAACAACTAATGAAAAACTGTTTTTT. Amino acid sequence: CASSLERLTTNEKLFF.

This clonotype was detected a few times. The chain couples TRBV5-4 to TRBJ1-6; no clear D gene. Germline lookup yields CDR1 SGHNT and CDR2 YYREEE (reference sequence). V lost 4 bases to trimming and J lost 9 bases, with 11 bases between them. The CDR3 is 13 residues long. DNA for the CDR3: TGTGCCAGCAGCCAGAGTCCCCCTTCACCCCTCCACTTT. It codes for CASSQSPPSPLHF.

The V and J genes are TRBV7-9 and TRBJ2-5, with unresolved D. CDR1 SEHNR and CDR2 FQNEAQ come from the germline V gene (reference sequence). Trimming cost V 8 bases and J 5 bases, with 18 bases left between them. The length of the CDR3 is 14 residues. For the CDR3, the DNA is TGTGCCAGCGGCAGGATCGGGTTATCGGAGACCCAGTACTTC. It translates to CASGRIGLSETQYF. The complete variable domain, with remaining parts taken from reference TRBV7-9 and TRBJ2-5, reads DTGVSQNPRHKITKRGQNVTFRCDPISEHNRLYWYRQTLGQGPEFLTYFQNEAQLEKSRLLSDRFSAERPKGSFSTLEIQRTEQGDSAMYLCASGRIGLSETQYFGPGTRLLVL.

CDR3 protein: CASSLRKGTFEYGYTF. CDR3 DNA: TGTGCCAGCAGCCTCCGGAAAGGGACATTTGAGTATGGCTACACCTTC. The J gene is TRBJ1-2, the V gene TRBV5-4; D possibly corresponds to TRBD1 (6 bases). V was trimmed by 4 bases and J by 5 bases, leaving 21 bases between them. Germline values: CDR1 SGHNT, CDR2 YYREEE (reference sequence). CDR3 length: 16 residues.

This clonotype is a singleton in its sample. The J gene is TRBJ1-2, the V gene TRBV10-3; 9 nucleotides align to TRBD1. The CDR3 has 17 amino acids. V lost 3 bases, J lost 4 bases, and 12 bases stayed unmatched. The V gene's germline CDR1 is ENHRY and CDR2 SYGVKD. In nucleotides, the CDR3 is TGTGCCATCAGTGACCCCGACAGGGGGGAATGGGTCTATGGCTACACCTTC. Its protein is CAISDPDRGEWVYGYTF.

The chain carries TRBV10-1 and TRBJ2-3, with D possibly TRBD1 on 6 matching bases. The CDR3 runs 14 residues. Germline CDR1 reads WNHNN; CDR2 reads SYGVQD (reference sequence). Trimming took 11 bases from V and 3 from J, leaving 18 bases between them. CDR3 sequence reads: CAPTRTVPTDTQYF. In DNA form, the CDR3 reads TGCGCCCCCACGAGGACAGTACCTACAGATACGCAGTATTTT.

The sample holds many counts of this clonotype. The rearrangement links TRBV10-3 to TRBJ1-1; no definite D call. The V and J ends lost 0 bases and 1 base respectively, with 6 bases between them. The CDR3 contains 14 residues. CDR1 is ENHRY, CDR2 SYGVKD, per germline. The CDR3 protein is CAISESLGNTEAFF. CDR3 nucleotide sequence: TGTGCCATCAGTGAGTCACTGGGGAACACTGAAGCTTTCTTT.